These T cell receptor beta chains were read from a single sample in a study of T-cell reconstitution after alpha-beta-depleted transplantation in children. Each CDR3 protein gets one entry after TCRdb re-called the PCR reads with MiXCR. The sample consists of 60,000 to 70,000 distinct CDR3 sequences, 4.9% of them appearing once. Sequences were derived from PBMCs, mostly from graft donor cells, sampled 180 days after TCRalphabeta/CD19-depleted stem cell transplant. These receptor sequences come from a boy under two years old who had a stem cell transplant for acute myeloid leukemia, so the T cells may come from the graft donor. The CDR3 runs from the conserved cysteine through the conserved F or W. D genes are given only for firm matches. Not all rows give a size; the values are once, few, many and, for expanded clones, a class.

d_gene,v_gene,j_gene,abundance,CDR3aa,CDR3nt
TRBD1,TRBV28,TRBJ2-3,many,CASRGDRVPDTQYF,TGTGCCAGCAGAGGGGACAGGGTCCCAGATACGCAGTATTTT
TRBD2,TRBV20-1,TRBJ2-3,many,CSARDLRLAGGLSGTQYF,TGCAGTGCTAGAGACCTCCGACTAGCGGGGGGATTATCGGGTACGCAGTATTTT
NA,TRBV5-1,TRBJ2-7,many,CASSYRVGGSGEQYF,TGCGCCAGCAGCTACCGCGTGGGAGGCTCCGGGGAGCAGTACTTC
NA,TRBV20-1,TRBJ1-2,many,CSARDSNYGYTF,TGCAGTGCTAGGGACAGCAACTATGGCTACACCTTC
NA,TRBV6-1,TRBJ2-1,many,CASVPGPDLYEQFF,TGTGCCAGCGTACCGGGACCAGATCTTTATGAGCAGTTCTTC
NA,TRBV28,TRBJ1-5,many,CASSWGDKGYSNQPQHF,TGTGCCAGCAGCTGGGGGGATAAGGGGTATAGCAATCAGCCCCAGCATTTT
NA,TRBV6-5,TRBJ2-5,many,CASSYRSVPRGTQYF,TGTGCCAGCAGTTATCGGTCAGTCCCTAGAGGGACCCAGTACTTC
TRBD2,TRBV18,TRBJ2-5,NA,CASSPGASGKETQYF,TGTGCCAGCTCACCTGGAGCTAGCGGCAAAGAGACCCAGTACTTC
NA,TRBV7-9,TRBJ2-1,few,CARQAVYNEQFF,TGTGCCCGACAGGCCGTCTACAATGAGCAGTTCTTC
TRBD2,TRBV12-3/TRBV12-4,TRBJ2-3,many,CASGLSGVSTDTQYF,TGTGCCAGCGGACTTAGCGGGGTTAGCACAGATACGCAGTATTTT
NA,TRBV5-1,TRBJ2-1,NA,CASSPSLGGGTNEQFF,TGCGCCAGCAGCCCCAGCTTGGGGGGGGGCACGAATGAGCAGTTCTTC
TRBD1,TRBV11-3,TRBJ2-1,many,CASSAGQVRYNEQFF,TGTGCCAGCAGCGCTGGACAGGTCCGCTACAATGAGCAGTTCTTC
NA,TRBV20-1,TRBJ2-3,many,CSARTQHDGTDTQYF,TGCAGTGCTAGAACCCAACACGACGGCACAGATACGCAGTATTTT
TRBD2,TRBV7-7,TRBJ2-2,many,CASSRLAAGGELFF,TGTGCCAGCAGCAGACTAGCGGCGGGCGGGGAGCTGTTTTTT
NA,TRBV5-1,TRBJ2-3,many,CASTHQGGLVISDTQYF,TGCGCCAGCACTCACCAGGGGGGACTAGTGATCTCAGATACGCAGTATTTT
NA,TRBV20-1,TRBJ2-6,many,CSARDLGPSGANVLTF,TGCAGTGCTAGAGATCTGGGACCCTCTGGGGCCAACGTCCTGACTTTC
TRBD1,TRBV3-1,TRBJ2-1,many,CASSQDLGDRPLHEQFF,TGTGCCAGCAGCCAAGATTTGGGGGACAGGCCACTCCATGAGCAGTTCTTC
NA,TRBV4-2,TRBJ1-1,many,CASSQEGRDLGTEAFF,TGTGCCAGCAGCCAAGAGGGCAGGGATTTAGGGACTGAAGCTTTCTTT
NA,TRBV6-2/TRBV6-3,TRBJ2-4,many,CASSWQIVAKNIQYF,TGTGCCAGCAGTTGGCAGATTGTAGCCAAAAACATTCAGTACTTC
NA,TRBV12-3/TRBV12-4,TRBJ2-1,many,CATAVGNEQFF,TGTGCCACAGCGGTCGGGAATGAGCAGTTCTTC
NA,TRBV5-1,TRBJ1-5,many,CASSLGGGTQPQHF,TGCGCCAGCAGCCTTGGAGGGGGAACTCAGCCCCAGCATTTT
TRBD1,TRBV29-1,TRBJ1-4,many,CSVGQGRFEKLFF,TGCAGCGTTGGACAGGGGCGGTTCGAAAAACTGTTTTTT
NA,TRBV12-3/TRBV12-4,TRBJ1-2,many,CASSWTGSGNGYTF,TGTGCCAGCAGTTGGACCGGGTCTGGAAATGGCTACACCTTC
TRBD1,TRBV5-4,TRBJ2-1,many,CASSRTNRGPYNEQFF,TGTGCCAGCAGCCGCACTAACAGGGGACCCTACAATGAGCAGTTCTTC
NA,TRBV24-1,TRBJ1-2,many,CATSDSKDKPYGYTF,TGTGCCACCAGTGATTCCAAGGACAAACCGTATGGCTACACCTTC
NA,TRBV12-3/TRBV12-4,TRBJ2-3,many,CASSAETTTDTQYF,TGTGCCAGCAGCGCGGAGACCACCACAGATACGCAGTATTTT
TRBD2,TRBV6-5,TRBJ2-2,many,CASSWSPGGTGELFF,TGTGCCAGCAGTTGGTCGCCGGGAGGAACCGGGGAGCTGTTTTTT
TRBD1,TRBV14,TRBJ1-2,many,CASSQVPGQGDYGYTF,TGTGCCAGCAGCCAGGTCCCGGGACAGGGGGACTATGGCTACACCTTC
NA,TRBV24-1,TRBJ1-5,many,CATSDLGGQGHQPQHF,TGTGCCACCAGTGATTTAGGGGGGCAGGGTCATCAGCCCCAGCATTTT
NA,TRBV18,TRBJ1-1,many,CASSPITGNTEAFF,TGTGCCAGCTCACCAATCACAGGGAACACTGAAGCTTTCTTT
TRBD2,TRBV6-2/TRBV6-3,TRBJ2-7,many,CASRRTSGGAYEQYF,TGTGCCAGCAGACGAACTAGCGGGGGGGCCTACGAGCAGTACTTC
TRBD1,TRBV30,TRBJ2-2,many,CAWDRGGTGELFF,TGTGCCTGGGACAGGGGAGGCACCGGGGAGCTGTTTTTT
TRBD1,TRBV20-1,TRBJ1-6,many,CSAGTVCYNSPLHF,TGCAGTGCTGGGACAGTTTGCTATAATTCACCCCTCCACTTT
TRBD1,TRBV5-6,TRBJ1-3,NA,CASSPGGSFGNTIYF,TGTGCCAGCAGCCCAGGGGGCTCTTTTGGAAACACCATATATTTT
TRBD1,TRBV6-1,TRBJ2-2,many,CASSPVTGQGAPGELFF,TGTGCCAGCAGTCCGGTGACGGGACAGGGGGCCCCCGGGGAGCTGTTTTTT
NA,TRBV12-3/TRBV12-4,TRBJ2-3,many,CASSFLPGGTDTQYF,TGTGCCAGCAGTTTCCTTCCGGGGGGCACAGATACGCAGTATTTT
NA,TRBV7-6,TRBJ1-6,many,CASSLDRSSYNSPLHF,TGTGCCAGCAGCTTAGACAGGAGCTCCTATAATTCACCCCTCCACTTT
NA,TRBV20-1,TRBJ2-5,many,CSPTPAGRGRKETQYF,TGCAGTCCTACCCCAGCAGGCAGGGGGAGGAAGGAGACCCAGTACTTC
NA,TRBV12-3/TRBV12-4,TRBJ2-1,many,CASPHRALEVGNEQFF,TGTGCCAGCCCCCACAGGGCTTTGGAGGTGGGCAATGAGCAGTTCTTC
TRBD2,TRBV18,TRBJ2-5,many,CASTGGYQETQYF,TGTGCCAGCACCGGGGGGTACCAAGAGACCCAGTACTTC
NA,TRBV20-1,TRBJ2-3,many,CSAPMTGTDTQYF,TGCAGTGCCCCTATGACCGGCACAGATACGCAGTATTTT
TRBD1,TRBV12-3/TRBV12-4,TRBJ1-2,many,CASSFLTGGKDYGYTF,TGTGCCAGCAGTTTCCTGACAGGGGGCAAGGACTATGGCTACACCTTC
NA,TRBV20-1,TRBJ1-2,many,CSARRQVGYGYTF,TGCAGTGCCCGGAGACAGGTGGGGTATGGCTACACCTTC
NA,TRBV4-1,TRBJ2-3,many,CASSQTTHSTDTQYF,TGCGCCAGCAGCCAGACCACTCACAGCACAGATACGCAGTATTTT
NA,TRBV19,TRBJ2-6,NA,CASSSRSGANVLTF,TGTGCCAGTAGTTCCAGGTCTGGGGCCAACGTCCTGACTTTC
TRBD1,TRBV19,TRBJ2-7,many,CASKGTVYSYEQYF,TGTGCCAGTAAGGGGACAGTTTACTCCTACGAGCAGTACTTC
NA,TRBV4-3,TRBJ2-7,many,CASSQDYRTDSYEQYF,TGCGCCAGCAGCCAAGATTATCGGACAGACAGCTACGAGCAGTACTTC
TRBD1,TRBV12-3/TRBV12-4,TRBJ2-5,many,CASSSRGRETQYF,TGTGCCAGCAGTTCCAGGGGGAGAGAGACCCAGTACTTC
TRBD1,TRBV7-3,TRBJ1-4,many,CASSLTGGQNEKLFF,TGTGCCAGCAGCCTAACAGGGGGCCAAAATGAAAAACTGTTTTTT
NA,TRBV20-1,TRBJ1-4,many,CSARDKQGGNEKLFF,TGCAGTGCTAGAGATAAGCAGGGCGGGAATGAAAAACTGTTTTTT
NA,TRBV25-1,TRBJ2-1,many,CASSDPRGPNEQFF,TGTGCCAGCAGTGACCCCCGGGGCCCCAATGAGCAGTTCTTC
NA,TRBV12-3/TRBV12-4,TRBJ1-6,many,CASSTGSSPLHF,TGTGCCAGCAGTACAGGGTCTTCACCCCTCCACTTT
NA,TRBV9,TRBJ2-5,many,CASSVDAALQETQYF,TGTGCCAGCAGCGTAGATGCGGCCCTCCAAGAGACCCAGTACTTC
NA,TRBV11-3,TRBJ1-6,many,CASSYQGGNSPLHF,TGTGCCAGCAGCTACCAGGGCGGGAATTCACCCCTCCACTTT
TRBD1,TRBV7-2,TRBJ1-2,many,CASSLTGSYTF,TGTGCCAGCAGCTTGACAGGGAGCTACACCTTC